This T cell receptor beta chain was retrieved from a study of blood T cell dynamics during melanoma immunotherapy. Deletions cut 6 bases from V and 2 bases from J, with 21 bases between. The germline V gene encodes CDR1 SGHTA and CDR2 FQGTGA. This CDR3 has 17 residues. Regarding time point: pre-treatment baseline. The data were produced by immunoSEQ multiplex PCR, yet TCRdb's version contains in-frame clones alone and is incomplete. Of approximately 12,000 clones in the sample, about 90% were seen once. This TCR was sampled from a human donor with melanoma. The chain recombines TRBV7-3 with TRBJ2-3; possibly TRBD1 for D (6 bases). The sample consisted of blood, taken from a patient treated with checkpoint blockade. This chain's CDR3 is CASRLLGAGPFTDTQYF. The CDR3 region has the DNA TGTGCCAGCAGGCTCCTGGGGGCGGGTCCCTTCACAGATACGCAGTATTTT.